The 19 T cell receptor beta chains below were found in one sample sequenced in a study of CD8+ T cells in alopecia areata. Extraction and reverse transcription of RNA yielded cDNA as the sequencing template. Profiling relied on immunoSEQ multiplex PCR, and the TCRdb table lists in-frame clones only, not all of them. Of 98,000 or so clones in the sample, almost 60% are singletons; the top ten hold 20% to 25%. The specimen was CD8+ T cells sorted from blood. The source of these receptors is a human donor in good health.

This chain connects TRBV5-1 to TRBJ2-5; 7 bases line up with TRBD2. This CDR3 has 15 residues. The V gene end was trimmed by 3 bases and the J gene end by 4 bases; junction bases not matched to a gene: 9. Germline-derived CDR1 and CDR2 are SGHRS and YFSETQ. The CDR3 bases are TGCGCCAGCAGCTGGAAGGCGGGGGAAGGAGAGACCCAGTACTTC. Encoded protein: CASSWKAGEGETQYF.

The rearrangement uses TRBV6-6 and TRBJ2-1; a weak D match, TRBD2 (5 bases). V dropped 7 bases and J dropped 9 bases, with 13 bases sitting between them. This CDR3 has 12 residues. Germline V gene data show CDR1 as MNHNY and CDR2 as SVGAGI (reference sequence). The CDR3 region has the DNA TGTGCCAGCAACGGGGTCCGGGGTGAGCAGTTCTTC. This translates into CASNGVRGEQFF.

The chain links TRBV5-6 to TRBJ2-7; D might be TRBD1 (5 bases). CDR1 is SGHDT, CDR2 YYEEEE, per germline. V was clipped by 0 bases and J by 6 bases, with 13 bases between them. The CDR3 contains 14 residues. Written as DNA, the CDR3 is TGTGCCAGCAGCTTGGGTCAGGGAATGGCCGAGCAGTACTTC. It is translated as CASSLGQGMAEQYF.

The CDR3: CASDGGAGPTYEQYF. The CDR3 DNA is TGTGCCAGCGATGGAGGGGCGGGGCCCACCTACGAGCAGTACTTC. The chain couples TRBV2 to TRBJ2-7; TRBD2 might be the D (6 bases). The V gene lost 8 bases and the J gene lost 2 bases, with 19 bases spanning the gap. In germline, CDR1 is SNHLY, CDR2 FYNNEI. The CDR3 is 15 residues long.

The gene calls are TRBV13 and TRBJ1-1; D may be TRBD1 (5 bases). Trimming pared 1 base from V and 0 bases from J, leaving 9 bases between. Germline V lookup: CDR1 PRHDT, CDR2 FYEKMQ (reference sequence). The CDR3 covers 15 residues. This CDR3 is CASSLAPGMNTEAFF. The CDR3 DNA sequence: TGTGCCAGCAGCTTAGCCCCAGGGATGAACACTGAAGCTTTCTTT.

The genes are TRBV7-6 and TRBJ2-7, with unresolved D. Trimming removed 9 bases at V and 3 bases at J, with 12 bases between. This CDR3 comprises 12 residues. Germline V gives CDR1 SGHVS, CDR2 FNYEAQ. The CDR3 coding sequence is TGTGCCAGGGACCGGGTGGGCTACGAGCAGTACTTC. It encodes CARDRVGYEQYF.

This clone was recorded only once. Other DNA sequences in this sample translate to the same CDR3. The chain links TRBV13 to TRBJ2-2, with D tentatively TRBD1 (5 bases). Deletions cut 3 bases from V and 6 bases from J, with 5 bases between. In germline, CDR1 is PRHDT, CDR2 FYEKMQ (reference sequence). This CDR3 is 12 amino acids long. CDR3 in DNA: TGTGCCAGCAGCTTGGGGCCCGGGGAGCTGTTTTTT. Residues: CASSLGPGELFF.

The chain joins TRBV4-3 to TRBJ1-2, with no clear D. Looked up from germline, CDR1 is LGHNA and CDR2 is YSLEER. This CDR3 has 15 residues. Trimming pared 3 bases from V and 0 bases from J, leaving 11 bases between. In DNA form, the CDR3 reads TGCGCCAGCAGCCATTCCATTGAAGCTAACTATGGCTACACCTTC. This sequence encodes CASSHSIEANYGYTF.

The V call is TRBV27, the J call TRBJ2-3; D is perhaps TRBD1 (6 bases). The germline V and J ends were trimmed by 5 bases and 1 base, with 10 bases remaining between them. This CDR3 is 14 amino acids long. The germline gives CDR1 MNHEY, CDR2 SMNVEV (reference sequence). CDR3 in amino acids: CASSPYRGTDTQYF. For the CDR3, the DNA is TGTGCCAGCAGTCCGTACAGGGGCACAGATACGCAGTATTTT.

This chain joins TRBV5-6 and TRBJ1-5; D remains unclear. CDR3 length equals 14 residues. Per germline, CDR1 SGHDT and CDR2 YYEEEE. The ends were cut back, 0 bases at V and 7 bases at J, with 11 bases in the middle. The CDR3 reads CASSLGRFGQPQHF. CDR3 nucleotides: TGTGCCAGCAGCTTGGGACGGTTCGGGCAGCCCCAGCATTTT.

The rearrangement links TRBV9 to TRBJ2-6; TRBD1 agrees at 7 bases. J gave up 8 bases and V 4 bases, and 6 bases lay outside the gene matches. The CDR3 totals 14 residues. CDR1 and CDR2 from the germline V gene are SGDLS and YYNGEE. DNA of the CDR3: TGTGCCAGCAGCCTAGGACAGGCGACCAACGTCCTGACTTTC. Protein sequence: CASSLGQATNVLTF.

The rearrangement links TRBV25-1 to TRBJ2-5; 14 nucleotides agree with TRBD2. The CDR3 is made up of 17 amino acids. With 5 bases clipped from V and 2 bases from J, the junction kept 7 bases outside the gene matches. CDR1 and CDR2 from the germline V gene are MGHDK and SYGVNS. In DNA, the CDR3 is TGTGCCAGCAGTCCATCTGGACTAGCGGGGGGTCAAGAGACCCAGTACTTC. This translates into CASSPSGLAGGQETQYF.

Comments on this clone: Different DNA sequences within this sample yield the same CDR3. V and J are TRBV13 and TRBJ1-1; 7 nucleotides align to TRBD1. V shed 2 bases and J 1 base; nucleotides not matched to a gene: 1. The germline CDR1 and CDR2 sequences are PRHDT and FYEKMQ (reference sequence). The CDR3 has 14 residues. For the CDR3, the DNA is TGTGCCAGCAGCTTAACAGGGGAGAACACTGAAGCTTTCTTT. As protein: CASSLTGENTEAFF.

The V call is TRBV15, the J call TRBJ2-1; the match to TRBD2 covers 11 bases. In germline, CDR1 is LNHNV, CDR2 YYDKDF (reference sequence). This CDR3 has 15 amino acids. J gave up 8 bases and V 1 base, and 4 bases lay outside the gene matches. The CDR3 DNA reads TGTGCCACCAGCAGAGTAGCGGGGGGGCTCTATGAGCAGTTCTTC. Translation: CATSRVAGGLYEQFF.

V is TRBV13 and J is TRBJ1-2; D gene ambiguous. The CDR3 consists of 13 residues. Germline V CDR1 and CDR2: PRHDT, FYEKMQ (reference sequence). V was clipped by 1 base and J by 4 bases, with 7 bases between them. The CDR3 loop is CASSLEGIYGYTF. The CDR3 DNA reads TGTGCCAGCAGCTTAGAAGGGATCTATGGCTACACCTTC.

This clone showed up just a few times. This chain uses TRBV6-5 with TRBJ1-2; D gene ambiguous. This CDR3 region has 15 residues. The V end was cut by 2 bases, the J end by 1 base, with 11 bases between. Germline CDR1 reads MNHEY; CDR2 reads SVGAGI. This CDR3 is CASSYTRWDNYGYTF. The CDR3 DNA follows: TGTGCCAGCAGTTACACGAGGTGGGATAACTATGGCTACACCTTC.

The chain employs TRBV30 and TRBJ2-1, with D possibly TRBD1 on 6 matching bases. V was pared by 0 bases and J by 8 bases, with 8 bases between. Germline CDR1 GTSNPN, CDR2 SVGIG (reference sequence). The CDR3 sequence is 12 residues long. The CDR3 DNA is TGTGCCTGGAGTGTACCAGGGGATGAGCAGTTCTTC. Its protein is CAWSVPGDEQFF.

A few counts support this clone. The chain couples TRBV5-8 to TRBJ1-4; the D is unclear. The V end lost 4 bases, the J end lost 6 bases, and 13 bases lay between the germline ends. Germline CDR1 and CDR2: SGHTS and YDEGEE. There are 14 residues in the CDR3. The chain's CDR3 is CASSRGGPYEKLFF. DNA for the CDR3: TGTGCCAGCAGCCGAGGCGGGCCTTATGAAAAACTGTTTTTT.

The V call is TRBV5-4, the J call TRBJ2-5, with D unclear. V was shortened by 0 bases and J by 2 bases, with 11 bases between the two germline ends. Germline CDR1 reads SGHNT; CDR2 reads YYREEE (reference sequence). The CDR3 contains 15 residues. The CDR3 DNA reads TGTGCCAGCAGCTTGGTCGGGTCCCCTCAAGAGACCCAGTACTTC. Its protein product is CASSLVGSPQETQYF. The whole variable domain, filled in from reference TRBV5-4 and TRBJ2-5, reads ETGVTQSPTHLIKTRGQQVTLRCSSQSGHNTVSWYQQALGQGPQFIFQYYREEENGRGNFPPRFSGLQFPNYSSELNVNALELDDSALYLCASSLVGSPQETQYFGPGTRLLVL.